The 27 T cell receptor beta chains in this list originate from one sample, sequenced in a study of blood T cell repertoires in COVID-19. The table came from immunoSEQ multiplex PCR; TCRdb's copy has only in-frame clones and leaves some out. Found here are about 240,000 clones, 65% to 90% of them singletons; the top ten hold 5.1%. What was sequenced was peripheral blood. These TCRs come from a man aged 45-65 years with COVID-19, enrolled during active disease.

The chain recombines TRBV30 with TRBJ1-2; D remains ambiguous. With 0 bases removed from V and 2 bases from J, the gap between germline ends came to 13 bases. Germline CDR1 and CDR2: GTSNPN and SVGIG (reference sequence). This CDR3 comprises 15 residues. The CDR3 here is CAWSVPPDGNYGYTF. The CDR3 bases are TGTGCCTGGAGTGTACCCCCCGACGGGAACTATGGCTACACCTTC. The full variable domain, in which reference TRBV30 and TRBJ1-2 provide the parts outside the CDR3, is SQTIHQWPATLVQPVGSPLSLECTVEGTSNPNLYWYRQAAGRGLQLLFYSVGIGQISSEVPQNLSASRPQDRQFILSSKKLLLSDSGFYLCAWSVPPDGNYGYTFGSGTRLTVV.

This chain links TRBV6-5 with TRBJ1-1, with 8 bases identical to TRBD1. This CDR3 comprises 14 residues. V lost 6 bases and J lost 5; bases outside the gene matches: 8. Germline lookup yields CDR1 MNHEY and CDR2 SVGAGI. The CDR3 DNA is TGTGCCAGCAGAAGCAGGGGGCGCGGGACTGAAGCTTTCTTT. This encodes CASRSRGRGTEAFF.

V is TRBV6-5 and J is TRBJ1-2; D unclear. Per germline, CDR1 MNHEY and CDR2 SVGAGI. V was shortened by 6 bases and J by 4 bases, with 12 bases between the two germline ends. CDR3 length: 13 amino acids. The CDR3 DNA sequence: TGTGCCAGCAGACCCGGACTGGGCTATGGCTACACCTTC. It codes for CASRPGLGYGYTF.

The CDR3 region is CASSILKQGDKYF. In DNA form, the CDR3 reads TGTGCCAGCAGCATCCTAAAGCAGGGGGACAAGTACTTC. The chain combines TRBV5-8 with TRBJ2-7; 7 nucleotides align to TRBD1. The CDR3 totals 13 residues. Germline V gene data show CDR1 as SGHTS and CDR2 as YDEGEE. The J segment lost 11 bases and the V segment lost 4 bases, leaving 12 bases of the junction unmatched.

V and J are TRBV6-5 and TRBJ1-2; D uncertain. Trimming removed 8 bases from V and 6 bases from J, with 10 bases in between. Germline V CDR1 and CDR2: MNHEY, SVGAGI. The CDR3 contains 11 residues. CDR3 protein: CASEDPDGYTF. The CDR3 nucleotides read TGTGCCAGCGAGGATCCGGATGGCTACACCTTC.

V and J are TRBV12-3 or TRBV12-4 and TRBJ1-4; TRBD1 agrees at 9 bases. V was pared by 6 bases and J by 13 bases, with 9 bases of the junction left unmatched. The CDR3 has 13 residues. The CDR3 coding sequence is TGTGCCAGCAGCGAGGGACAGGGCCTTCGACTGTTTTTT. Encoded protein: CASSEGQGLRLFF.

The chain links TRBV11-2 to TRBJ2-7; TRBD2 matches at 7 bases. The length of the CDR3 is 15 residues. Germline V lookup: CDR1 SGHAT, CDR2 FQNNGV. Trimming removed 4 bases from V and 3 bases from J; junction bases left unmatched: 9. CDR3 DNA sequence: TGTGCCAGCAGCTCAGAGACAAGCGGGGTCTACGAGCAGTACTTC. This gives the protein CASSSETSGVYEQYF.

The J gene is TRBJ1-5, the V gene TRBV7-9; no clear D gene. The germline gives CDR1 SEHNR, CDR2 FQNEAQ (reference sequence). The germline V and J ends were trimmed by 6 bases and 2 bases, with 11 bases remaining between them. The CDR3 covers 14 residues. The CDR3 coding sequence is TGTGCCAGCAGAGCCGGAGAGGGCAATCAGCCCCAGCATTTT. Translated: CASRAGEGNQPQHF.

The V gene is TRBV14, the J gene TRBJ2-7, with D possibly matching TRBD1 (6 bases). This CDR3 spans 11 amino acids. V shed 0 bases and J shed 13 bases, with 10 bases lying between them. Germline CDR1 and CDR2: SGHDN and FVKESK. The CDR3 DNA reads TGTGCCAGCAGCCAAGATCGGGGACATTACTTC. It encodes CASSQDRGHYF.

This clone was observed once. The chain couples TRBV6-5 to TRBJ2-7, with 9 bases aligning to TRBD2. V lost 6 bases to trimming and J lost 2 bases; unmatched junction nucleotides: 5. There are 14 residues in the CDR3. CDR1 and CDR2 (germline): MNHEY, SVGAGI. This CDR3 reads CASSRLAAAYEQYF. The CDR3 DNA follows: TGTGCCAGCAGCAGACTAGCGGCGGCCTACGAGCAGTACTTC.

This chain joins TRBV27 and TRBJ1-6, with unresolved D. CDR1 and CDR2 (germline): MNHEY, SMNVEV (reference sequence). There are 15 residues in the CDR3. V shed 1 base and J shed 8 bases, with 12 bases lying between them. Here the CDR3 DNA reads TGTGCCAGCAGTTTATTTACGGGATGGGATTCACCCCTCCACTTT. As protein: CASSLFTGWDSPLHF.

This clone was detected only once. The V and J genes are TRBV18 and TRBJ1-2, with 8 positions matching TRBD1. The trim removed 3 bases at V and 4 bases at J, leaving 7 bases unmatched. Germline CDR1 and CDR2: KGHSH and LQKENI. This CDR3 has 15 residues. The CDR3 bases are TGTGCCAGCTCACCGGGGCAGGGGGCCTTCTATGGCTACACCTTC. Encoded protein: CASSPGQGAFYGYTF.

This clone was counted a single time. V is TRBV6-1 and J is TRBJ2-3; no firm D call. The CDR3 sequence is 15 residues long. The V end was cut by 2 bases, the J end by 0 bases, with 9 bases between. Per germline, CDR1 MNHNS and CDR2 SASEGT. The CDR3 loop is CASSELRSSTDTQYF. Written as DNA, the CDR3 is TGTGCCAGCAGTGAATTGCGGTCTAGCACAGATACGCAGTATTTT.

The CDR3 DNA reads TGTGCCAGCAGCCTCGGACAGGAAACCATGAACACTGAAGCTTTCTTT. This gives the protein CASSLGQETMNTEAFF. J is TRBJ1-1 and V is TRBV3-1 (or the pseudogene TRBV3-2); 7 nucleotides agree with TRBD1. The CDR3 runs to 16 residues. Germline-derived CDR1 and CDR2 are LGHDT and YNNKEL (reference sequence). V shed 4 bases and J 0 bases; nucleotides not matched to a gene: 8.

There are a few counts of this clone. This sequence joins TRBV11-3 and TRBJ2-3; 11 positions agree with TRBD2. Germline assignment: CDR1 SGHNT and CDR2 YENEEA. The CDR3 consists of 14 residues. V was pared by 4 bases and J by 5 bases, with 2 bases of the junction left unmatched. The CDR3 bases are TGTGCCAGCAGCTCGGGGACTAGCGGAGATACGCAGTATTTT. The encoded protein is CASSSGTSGDTQYF.

This clone was detected only once. V and J are TRBV15 and TRBJ2-7, with D tentatively TRBD1 (5 bases). Germline V gives CDR1 LNHNV, CDR2 YYDKDF (reference sequence). Trimming removed 4 bases from V and 3 bases from J, with 13 bases in between. There are 14 residues in the CDR3. DNA of the CDR3: TGTGCCACCAGCATTCGTAGCAGGGACTACGAGCAGTACTTC. Translation: CATSIRSRDYEQYF.

The genes are TRBV4-2 and TRBJ2-2; weak D call: TRBD2 (6 bases). CDR3 length: 14 residues. V shed 3 bases and J shed 5 bases, with 10 bases lying between them. Germline values: CDR1 LGHNA, CDR2 YNFKEQ. CDR3 sequence reads: CASSQYGGTGELFF. The CDR3 coding sequence is TGTGCCAGCAGCCAGTATGGGGGGACCGGGGAGCTGTTTTTT.

The chain recombines TRBV7-3 with TRBJ1-1; D is unclear. There are 13 residues in the CDR3. Trimming left V 5 bases short and J 0 bases short, with 7 bases between. Looked up from germline, CDR1 is SGHTA and CDR2 is FQGTGA. CDR3 in amino acids: CASSAGLNTEAFF. CDR3 sequence (DNA): TGTGCCAGCAGCGCCGGTTTGAACACTGAAGCTTTCTTT.

The rearrangement joins TRBV5-1 to TRBJ1-1; 8 nucleotides agree with TRBD1. The ends lost 4 bases at V and 4 bases at J; junction bases unmatched: 6. Germline CDR1 and CDR2: SGHRS and YFSETQ. This CDR3 is built from 14 residues. The CDR3 coding sequence is TGCGCCAGCAGCATACAGGGGGAGGGCACTGAAGCTTTCTTT. It is translated as CASSIQGEGTEAFF.

The CDR3 sequence is CASSSWPDRLDSPLHF. In DNA form, the CDR3 reads TGCGCCAGCAGCTCCTGGCCGGACAGGTTGGATTCACCCCTCCACTTT. J is TRBJ1-6 and V is TRBV5-1; 7 nucleotides agree with TRBD1. The CDR3 consists of 16 residues. Germline V gene data show CDR1 as SGHRS and CDR2 as YFSETQ. Losses at the gene ends were 3 bases for V and 8 bases for J; bases not matched to a gene: 11.

This clone came up a few times. This rearrangement joins TRBV25-1 to TRBJ1-1; the match to TRBD1 covers 8 bases. The CDR3 sequence is 14 residues long. Germline CDR1 is MGHDK and CDR2 is SYGVNS. J was trimmed by 7 bases and V by 5 bases; bases with no gene match: 9. CDR3 sequence (DNA): TGTGCCAGCAGTCTAGCAGGGGGCTTGGGTGAAGCTTTCTTT. Protein product: CASSLAGGLGEAFF.

The rearrangement links TRBV6-5 to TRBJ1-1; perhaps TRBD1 as D (5 bases). The CDR3 extends over 13 amino acids. Per germline, CDR1 MNHEY and CDR2 SVGAGI. V lost 6 bases to trimming and J lost 8 bases, with 16 bases between them. CDR3 residues: CASRENGGWEAFF. For the CDR3, the DNA is TGTGCCAGCAGAGAGAACGGGGGTTGGGAAGCTTTCTTT.

DNA of the CDR3: TGTGCCAGCAGTCGACAGGGTTACGAAAAACTGTTTTTT. This codes for CASSRQGYEKLFF. The V call is TRBV12-3 or TRBV12-4, the J call TRBJ1-4; TRBD1 agrees at 7 bases. V lost 5 bases, J lost 8 bases, and 5 bases stayed unmatched. The CDR3 spans 13 residues.

This chain links TRBV19 with TRBJ1-1; D is undetermined. V dropped 3 bases and J dropped 0 bases, with 14 bases sitting between them. This CDR3 region has 16 residues. Germline V gives CDR1 LNHDA, CDR2 SQIVND (reference sequence). This CDR3 reads CASSITAGTMNTEAFF. The CDR3 DNA follows: TGTGCCAGTAGTATTACAGCAGGAACCATGAACACTGAAGCTTTCTTT.

The chain uses TRBV7-2 and TRBJ2-5, with TRBD2 identical over 9 bases. Looked up from germline, CDR1 is SGHTA and CDR2 is FQGNSA. The CDR3 extends over 16 amino acids. The junction had 9 bases not matched to a gene; V was cut back by 5 bases and J by 2 bases. The CDR3 coding sequence is TGTGCCAGCAGCAGAGCGGGGGGCCTTCTTCAAGAGACCCAGTACTTC. Translation gives CASSRAGGLLQETQYF.

The chain joins TRBV4-1 to TRBJ1-1; no definite D call. The CDR3 has 13 amino acids. Germline CDR1 reads MGHRA; CDR2 reads YSYEKL. V was cut by 0 bases and J by 3 bases, with 5 bases left in between. CDR3 region: CASSQERYTEAFF. CDR3 nucleotide sequence: TGCGCCAGCAGCCAAGAGAGGTACACTGAAGCTTTCTTT.

The genes are TRBV24-1 and TRBJ1-2; a possible D gene is TRBD1 (5 bases). Germline loops: CDR1 KGHDR, CDR2 SFDVKD. The CDR3 sequence is 14 residues long. Trimming shortened V by 4 bases and J by 6 bases, and 14 bases separated the two germline ends. DNA for the CDR3: TGTGCCACCAGTGACACAGGACAAATAAATGGCTACACCTTC. Its protein is CATSDTGQINGYTF.